This TCR beta chain stems from a study of cytomegalovirus exposure and HLA in healthy donors. Study findings and constraints: At a 0.05 false discovery rate, a later analysis found over 15,000 TCR beta sequences to be associated with HLA alleles. Presence/absence analysis assumed near-uniform sequencing depth across donors. Sequencing had likely introduced a cluster of highly shared sequence variants as an artifact. In an earlier analysis, in some 540 donors, most V segments appeared productive either ~87% or ~30% of the time.

A note on this clone: Its target is unknown.

The PCR ran on 60 Vbeta and 13 Jbeta primers. Data came from immunoSEQ multiplex PCR; TCRdb stores just in-frame clones and leaves some out. The sample includes 120,000 to 150,000 clones, around three quarters of them seen just once. CDR1 is LNHDA, CDR2 SQIVND, per germline (reference sequence). This CDR3 has 15 residues. V lost 7 bases and J 0 bases, leaving 13 bases between the germline ends. This TCR came from a man in his late teens or twenties in good health and CMV-seronegative. What was sequenced was PBMCs. The chain couples TRBV19 to TRBJ1-5; D is perhaps TRBD1 (5 bases). CDR3 nucleotides: TGTGCCAGTACTAGGGGTTCATATAGCAATCAGCCCCAGCATTTT. Translating gives CASTRGSYSNQPQHF.